A selection of T cell receptor beta chains follows, all from one sample in a study of cytomegalovirus exposure and HLA in healthy donors. Measured with immunoSEQ multiplex PCR; TCRdb has only the in-frame clones, and not every one. The sample has under 200,000 clones, around four fifths seen once. Sequenced input: PBMCs. The receptors derive from a woman under 40 in good health and CMV-seronegative. The CDR3 runs from the conserved cysteine through the conserved F or W.

v_gene,j_gene,CDR3aa
TRBV2,TRBJ2-3,CATKQSAGGDTQYF
TRBV29-1,TRBJ1-2,CSVGDRGSNYGYTF
TRBV5-1,TRBJ2-7,CASRRAGQGDYEQYF
TRBV6-1,TRBJ2-1,CASQSGDGSYNEQFF
TRBV5-6,TRBJ1-3,CASSLRPRVGNTIYF
TRBV25-1,TRBJ2-3,CASTVERGFSDTQYF
TRBV4-2,TRBJ2-7,CASSQGWGPYEQYF
TRBV5-4,TRBJ2-2,CASSWTTAGELFF
TRBV6-5,TRBJ2-7,CASSPVGGPEYEQYF
TRBV14,TRBJ2-7,CASSQDLGQGAEDEQYF
TRBV7-9,TRBJ2-7,CASSFADSSYEQYF
TRBV7-6,TRBJ2-3,CASSLAPGTGTSTDTQYF
TRBV27,TRBJ2-5,CASSLYGSQETQYF
TRBV18,TRBJ1-4,CASSPDRRGGEKLFF
TRBV18,TRBJ1-2,CASSPTGGEGYTF
TRBV29-1,TRBJ1-2,CSVGTGDNGYTF
TRBV28,TRBJ1-4,CASSSVRGINEKLFF
TRBV2,TRBJ1-1,CASSEPTVPMNTEAFF
TRBV2,TRBJ1-1,CASTENTEAFF
TRBV19,TRBJ1-4,CASSNTRNEKLFF
TRBV28,.,CASSLSHLGSDEQYF
TRBV28,TRBJ2-2,CASSLIGATGTGELFF
TRBV27,TRBJ2-6,CASSSVLSSGANVLTF
TRBV4-1,TRBJ1-4,CASSLQGRAGAGKLFF
TRBV7-9,TRBJ1-1,CASSLEGLSFEAFF
TRBV23-1,TRBJ1-1,CASIRGGLGTEAFF
TRBV5-1,TRBJ2-1,CASSLALAVNEQFF
TRBV6-5,TRBJ2-1,CASSSGGANSVEQFF
TRBV11-1,TRBJ1-1,CAGKDGGTEAFF
TRBV7-8,TRBJ2-1,CASSTRTSGYNEQFF
TRBV6-4,TRBJ1-2,CASSDPKTGVSGYTF
TRBV5-4,TRBJ2-7,CASSLGGLYEQYF
TRBV5-1,TRBJ1-1,CASRHPGTQNTEAFF
TRBV5-4,TRBJ2-2,CASIDKNTGELFF
TRBV30,TRBJ1-1,CAWSSTGASQAFF
TRBV5-1,TRBJ1-1,CASSLGAGTGKYFEAFF
TRBV6-1,TRBJ2-7,CASSTDRGWNEQYF
TRBV11-2,TRBJ1-2,CASSLSNSGYTF
TRBV5-1,TRBJ2-3,CASSSVAGGRTDTQYF
TRBV27,TRBJ1-6,CASWRGTNSPLHF
TRBV5-1,TRBJ2-6,CASSKSGLTSGANGLTF
TRBV30,TRBJ2-2,CAWTDNTGELFF
TRBV5-4,TRBJ1-6,CASSLPGDLYNSPLHF
TRBV30,TRBJ2-7,CAWRGTSGGEQYF
TRBV6-1,TRBJ1-1,CASIPGWSTEAFF
TRBV4-1,TRBJ2-5,CASSQNPGLAGGLETQYF
TRBV6-1,TRBJ2-1,CASSEGTANNEQFF
TRBV7-9,TRBJ2-1,CASSLESVGGRQFF
TRBV18,TRBJ1-2,CASSPSSERGYTF
TRBV5-1,TRBJ2-7,CASSLRASGGSYEQYF
TRBV5-1,TRBJ1-5,CASSWGGEGRNQPQHF
TRBV27,TRBJ1-4,CASSSSRQGTGNEKLFF
TRBV25-1,TRBJ2-3,CASSSAATDTQYF
TRBV6-5,TRBJ2-7,CASSYSHRVGYEQYF
TRBV27,TRBJ1-1,CASTRTGLNTEAFF
TRBV5-1,TRBJ2-5,CASSLDQRETQYF
TRBV11-2,TRBJ1-2,CASSLKTGNYGYTF
TRBV9,TRBJ2-1,CASSVGGQGAVNEQFF
TRBV19,TRBJ2-3,CASSIALAGVGDTQYF